Sequencing of this T cell receptor (beta chain) was carried out in a study of T cells in Graves' hyperthyroidism and ophthalmopathy. Overall study findings and caveats: Blood samples included most of the expanded thyroid clonotypes exceeding 0.001.

Amplification yielded TCR beta CDR3 regions, with RNA transcripts as the source. Carried out on the TCR CDR3, a first-round RT-PCR used the HTBI primer set. In TCRdb, the multiplex PCR reads were re-called with MiXCR into one record per CDR3 protein. The table shows about 600,000 distinct CDR3 sequences, with around 15% occurring only once. Trimming took off 5 bases at V and 0 bases at J, with 15 bases between the two ends. This CDR3 has 16 residues. The germline V gene encodes CDR1 MNHNS and CDR2 SASEGT. This clonotype was seen many times. Antigen specificity is unknown. The TCR was taken from a woman between 40 and 55 years old with Graves' ophthalmopathy. This chain uses TRBV6-1 with TRBJ2-3, with D possibly called TRBD1 or TRBD2 (5 bases each). Material for sequencing was blood. The CDR3 is CASSPGRRTSTDTQYF. Written as DNA, the CDR3 is TGTGCCAGCAGTCCCGGGCGGAGGACAAGCACAGATACGCAGTATTTT.